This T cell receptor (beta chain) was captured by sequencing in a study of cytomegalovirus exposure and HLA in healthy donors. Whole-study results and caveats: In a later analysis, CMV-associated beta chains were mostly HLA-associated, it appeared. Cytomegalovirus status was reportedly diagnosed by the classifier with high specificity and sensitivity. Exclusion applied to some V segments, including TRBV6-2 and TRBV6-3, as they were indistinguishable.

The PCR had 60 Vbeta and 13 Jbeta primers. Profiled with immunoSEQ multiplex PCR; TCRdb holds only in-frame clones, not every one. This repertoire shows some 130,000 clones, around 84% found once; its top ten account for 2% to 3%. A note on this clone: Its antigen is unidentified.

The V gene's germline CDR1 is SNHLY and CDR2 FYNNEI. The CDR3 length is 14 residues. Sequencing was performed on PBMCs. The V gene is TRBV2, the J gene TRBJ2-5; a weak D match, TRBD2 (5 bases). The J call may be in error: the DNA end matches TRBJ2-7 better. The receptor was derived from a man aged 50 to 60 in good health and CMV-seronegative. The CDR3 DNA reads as TGTGCCAGCAGTGGAAGGTTTGGGAGCTACGAGCAGTACTTC. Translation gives CASSGRFGSYEQYF.